The rows below give T cell receptor beta chains drawn from one sample of a study of OX40 agonist ivuxolimab in advanced cancers. TCRdb's table, derived via immunoSEQ multiplex PCR, lists solely in-frame clones and lacks some. The data show around 80,000 clones, around 80% seen once. The input for sequencing was CD4+ or CD8+ T cells sorted from blood, taken in a trial of the OX40 agonist ivuxolimab. All receptors come from an adult with an advanced solid tumor such as melanoma, head and neck, liver or kidney cancer. The CDR3 runs from the conserved cysteine through the conserved F or W. The D gene is left open where the match is weak. Clone size is given for some rows only: seen once, a few or many times, or a class if the clone is expanded.

CDR3nt,CDR3aa,j_gene,abundance,v_gene,d_gene
TGTGCCAGTAGTATCCAGAGCGGGAGAACAGATACGCAGTATTTT,CASSIQSGRTDTQYF,TRBJ2-3,.,TRBV19,TRBD2
TGTGCCAGTAGTCTTGACAGGGGCTACGAGCAGTACTTC,CASSLDRGYEQYF,TRBJ2-7,.,TRBV19,TRBD1
TGTGCCAGCAGTTACTCGGGACAGGGCAATGGCTACACCTTC,CASSYSGQGNGYTF,TRBJ1-2,.,TRBV6-6,TRBD1
TGTGCCATCAGCCTTACGGGGACAGGGACCTCCTACGAGCAGTACTTC,CAISLTGTGTSYEQYF,TRBJ2-7,.,TRBV10-3,TRBD1
TGTGCCAGTACGAGACAGCTCATGAACACTGAAGCTTTCTTT,CASTRQLMNTEAFF,TRBJ1-1,.,TRBV19,.
TGCGCCAGCAGCCAGAGATCTAGCGGGGGGGCCGGAGATACGCAGTATTTT,CASSQRSSGGAGDTQYF,TRBJ2-3,.,TRBV4-1,TRBD2
TGTGCCAGCTCACCATCCAGGACAGACCGCTATGGCTACACCTTC,CASSPSRTDRYGYTF,TRBJ1-2,.,TRBV18,.
TGTGCCAGCAGCCTATCAAACAAGGGATTCTTCTATGGCTACACCTTC,CASSLSNKGFFYGYTF,TRBJ1-2,.,TRBV7-8,.
TGTGCCAGCTCACCTCCCTCTAGGGGCACCGGGGAGCTGTTTTTT,CASSPPSRGTGELFF,TRBJ2-2,.,TRBV18,.
TGTGCCACCAGCAGAGAGTCTGACAGCACCTACGAGCAGTACTTC,CATSRESDSTYEQYF,TRBJ2-7,once,TRBV15,.
TGTGCCAGCTCAGCCAACAGGGATAGCAATCAGCCCCAGCATTTT,CASSANRDSNQPQHF,TRBJ1-5,.,TRBV18,.
TGTGCCACCAGCAGAGATCTGGGGGTGTCCTTCGAGGAGCAGTACTTC,CATSRDLGVSFEEQYF,TRBJ2-7,.,TRBV15,.
TGTGCCAGCAGCATCAGTACAACTAATGAAAAACTGTTTTTT,CASSISTTNEKLFF,TRBJ1-4,once,TRBV7-6,.
TGTGCCAGCAGTCGACAGGGGTATGGCTACACCTTC,CASSRQGYGYTF,TRBJ1-2,.,TRBV28,TRBD1
TGTGCCAGCAGTTCCACAATAGGGGGCGCCGAGCAGTACTTC,CASSSTIGGAEQYF,TRBJ2-7,.,TRBV6-5,TRBD1
TGCGCCAGCAGCCAAGATGATACGCCGGGGTTGGGCTATAGCTCCTACAATGAGCAGTTCTTC,CASSQDDTPGLGYSSYNEQFF,TRBJ2-1,.,TRBV4-1,.
TGTGCCAGCAGTACTGGGCACTCGCAGTACTTC,CASSTGHSQYF,TRBJ2-7,few,TRBV28,.
TGTGCCAGCTCACCACCTCACGCTCAGCGAGGGGCCGCTGAAGCTTTCTTT,CASSPPHAQRGAAEAFF,TRBJ1-1,few,TRBV18,.
TGTGCCAGCAGCTTATCACGGACTAGCGGGGGGGCATACACCGGGGAGCTGTTTTTT,CASSLSRTSGGAYTGELFF,TRBJ2-2,.,TRBV7-8,TRBD2
TGCGCTTCTGCCCCGGGGTTTTCGGGCACCGGGGAGCTGTTTTTT,CASAPGFSGTGELFF,TRBJ2-2,.,TRBV4-1,.
TGTGCCAGCAGTTTATCGGGGGGAGGAAACACCATATATTTT,CASSLSGGGNTIYF,TRBJ1-3,.,TRBV28,.
TGTGCCAGCAGTTCTCAGAAGGGGTCTACTAATGAAAAACTGTTTTTT,CASSSQKGSTNEKLFF,TRBJ1-4,.,TRBV28,.
TGCACCAGCAGCCATAAACGGAGCGGGGGGCCTGACTCTGGGGCCAACGTCCTGACTTTC,CTSSHKRSGGPDSGANVLTF,TRBJ2-6,.,TRBV1,.
TGCGCCAGCACCCGATCGTTGACGGGACAGGGGGCCGAGCAGTACTTC,CASTRSLTGQGAEQYF,TRBJ2-7,.,TRBV5-1,TRBD1
TGTGCCAGCAGTTCTGGGGGGGCGCTCGAGCAGTACTTC,CASSSGGALEQYF,TRBJ2-7,once,TRBV28,.
TGTGCCAGCTCACCCCCCGCAGGCTATGGCTACACCTTC,CASSPPAGYGYTF,TRBJ1-2,.,TRBV18,.
TGTGCCAGCTCACCGGAGAGGGCTGGAGGCTACACCTTC,CASSPERAGGYTF,TRBJ1-2,once,TRBV18,.
TGTGCCAGCGGAAGAGACCCAGGGACACTCTTCAGCTACACCTTC,CASGRDPGTLFSYTF,TRBJ1-2,.,TRBV6-6,.